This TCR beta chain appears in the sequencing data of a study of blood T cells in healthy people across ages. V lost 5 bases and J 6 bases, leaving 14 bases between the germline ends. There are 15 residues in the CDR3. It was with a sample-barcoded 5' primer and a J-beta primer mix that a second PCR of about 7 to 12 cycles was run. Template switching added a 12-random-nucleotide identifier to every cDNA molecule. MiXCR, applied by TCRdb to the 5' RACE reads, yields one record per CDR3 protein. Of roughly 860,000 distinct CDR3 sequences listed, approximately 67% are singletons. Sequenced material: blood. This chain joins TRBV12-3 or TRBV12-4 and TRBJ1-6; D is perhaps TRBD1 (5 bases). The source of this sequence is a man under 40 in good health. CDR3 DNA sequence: TGTGCCAGCAGTCCGGAGGGACGGATTAATTCACCCCTCCACTTT. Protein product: CASSPEGRINSPLHF.